The 11 T cell receptor beta chains reported below all come from one sample, sequenced in a study of blood T cell repertoires in COVID-19. TCRdb's table, derived via immunoSEQ multiplex PCR, lists solely in-frame clones and lacks some. The table shows tens of thousands of clones, with about 90% occurring only once. The sequenced sample was peripheral blood. Source of these receptors: a male donor with acute or convalescent COVID-19.

The chain is built from TRBV19 and TRBJ2-1, with TRBD1 matching 8 bases. The CDR3 contains 16 residues. In germline, CDR1 is LNHDA, CDR2 SQIVND (reference sequence). After removal of 7 bases from V and 5 bases from J, the junction contained 13 bases not matched to a gene. CDR3 sequence: CASTPWGTGVNNEQFF. CDR3 nucleotide sequence: TGTGCCAGTACCCCTTGGGGGACAGGCGTTAACAATGAGCAGTTCTTC.

The V and J genes are TRBV2 and TRBJ2-4; 10 bases fit TRBD2. V trimming: 7 bases; J trimming: 7 bases; junction bases outside the gene matches: 10. Germline V gene lookup returns CDR1 SNHLY and CDR2 FYNNEI. CDR3 size: 15 residues. The CDR3 is CASNDRSGGRNIQYF. The CDR3, as DNA: TGTGCCAGCAACGATCGTAGCGGGGGGAGGAACATTCAGTACTTC. Supplemented by reference TRBV2 and TRBJ2-4, the full variable domain reads EPEVTQTPSHQVTQMGQEVILRCVPISNHLYFYWYRQILGQKVEFLVSFYNNEISEKSEIFDDQFSVERPDGSNFTLKIRSTKLEDSAMYFCASNDRSGGRNIQYFGAGTRLSVL.

Only one count was recorded for this clone. The chain combines TRBV30 with TRBJ1-6; possible D gene TRBD1, 6 bases. Germline lookup yields CDR1 GTSNPN and CDR2 SVGIG (reference sequence). V lost 2 bases and J 10 bases, leaving 18 bases between the germline ends. The CDR3 loop spans 15 amino acids. The CDR3, as DNA: TGTGCCTGGAGTCATCTAACAGGGAGGGGATCACCCCTCCACTTT. It specifies CAWSHLTGRGSPLHF.

The J gene is TRBJ1-2, the V gene TRBV5-4; unclear D gene. Looked up from germline, CDR1 is SGHNT and CDR2 is YYREEE (reference sequence). Trimming removed 4 bases from V and 6 bases from J, with 16 bases in between. The CDR3 contains 14 residues. CDR3 sequence: CASSIAAAEHGYTF. In DNA form, the CDR3 reads TGTGCCAGCAGCATCGCCGCCGCGGAGCATGGCTACACCTTC.

The V gene is TRBV5-4, the J gene TRBJ1-1; a weak D match, TRBD1 (5 bases). The CDR3 runs 14 residues. Germline CDR1 reads SGHNT; CDR2 reads YYREEE (reference sequence). V lost 1 base and J 5 bases, leaving 12 bases between the germline ends. CDR3 DNA: TGTGCCAGCAGCTTGCAGGGCCAAGGAACTGAAGCTTTCTTT. Its translation is CASSLQGQGTEAFF.

V is TRBV19 and J is TRBJ1-2, with a tentative D call TRBD1 (6 bases). The V end lost 4 bases, the J end lost 4 bases, and 13 bases lay between the germline ends. This CDR3 contains 14 residues. Germline CDR1 and CDR2: LNHDA and SQIVND (reference sequence). The CDR3 protein is CASSNDHRAYGYTF. DNA of the CDR3: TGTGCCAGTAGTAACGACCACAGGGCCTATGGCTACACCTTC.

This clone was counted once. The chain uses TRBV30 and TRBJ2-1, with 9 nucleotides matching TRBD1. The CDR3 spans 13 residues. CDR1 and CDR2 (germline): GTSNPN, SVGIG (reference sequence). V lost 0 bases, J lost 9 bases, and 3 bases stayed unmatched. CDR3 residues: CAWSVQGAAEQFF. CDR3 DNA: TGTGCCTGGAGTGTACAGGGGGCGGCTGAGCAGTTCTTC.

The rearrangement uses TRBV24-1 and TRBJ2-5, with D perhaps TRBD2 (5 bases). V lost 8 bases and J 5 bases, leaving 17 bases between the germline ends. CDR3 length: 14 residues. Germline CDR1 reads KGHDR; CDR2 reads SFDVKD. The chain's CDR3 is CATTLLEVIETQYF. As DNA, the CDR3 is TGTGCCACCACACTACTAGAAGTTATCGAGACCCAGTACTTC.

CDR3 nucleotide sequence: TGTGCCAGCAGCTTGGACAGGGGTGGAACTGAAGCTTTCTTT. Translating gives CASSLDRGGTEAFF. The rearrangement links TRBV7-2 to TRBJ1-1; the match to TRBD1 covers 9 bases. After removal of 3 bases from V and 5 bases from J, the junction contained 4 bases not matched to a gene. The CDR3 covers 14 residues. From germline, CDR1 is SGHTA and CDR2 FQGNSA.

The V gene is TRBV25-1, the J gene TRBJ2-1; 10 bases are a match to TRBD1. This CDR3 region has 16 residues. Per the germline V gene, CDR1 is MGHDK and CDR2 is SYGVNS. J gave up 6 bases and V 1 base, and 6 bases lay outside the gene matches. The CDR3 reads CASSELGTGDFNEQFF. CDR3 nucleotides: TGTGCCAGCAGTGAATTAGGGACAGGGGATTTCAATGAGCAGTTCTTC.

The chain combines TRBV19 with TRBJ2-5; no reliable D call. The ends were cut back, 2 bases at V and 3 bases at J, with 7 bases in the middle. The CDR3 extends over 13 amino acids. Germline CDR1 is LNHDA and CDR2 is SQIVND (reference sequence). The CDR3 DNA reads as TGTGCCAGTAGTATACAGGTGAAAGAGACCCAGTACTTC. The encoded protein is CASSIQVKETQYF.